This T cell receptor (beta chain) comes out of a study of beta chain features in type 1 diabetes. Study at large: What patients shared with healthy donors was a similar profile of age, gender and cell yields. All samples together contributed approximately 100 million sorted cells for examination. Study-level results: Type 1 diabetes patients had moderately but significantly shorter TCRB CDR3s in all four CD4+ subsets. Equally in patients and controls, shorter templates might have been favored by PCR.

Per germline, CDR1 SGHNT and CDR2 YYREEE (reference sequence). This CDR3 has 16 amino acids. Trimming at V came to 4 bases and at J to 1 base, leaving 7 bases not matched to a gene. The authors reverse transcribed all of the isolated RNA, so sequencing captured expressed TCRB transcripts. Libraries were prepared by immunoSEQ multiplex PCR; TCRdb keeps only in-frame clonotypes and omits some of them. The sample comprises 250,000 to 350,000 clones, roughly an eighth of which are singletons, and 0.015% to 0.02% rests with the top ten. Comment on this clone: Its antigen is not known.

This clonotype was obtained from a man aged 25-45 years with type 1 diabetes. This sequence joins TRBV5-4 and TRBJ2-2; 7 positions agree with TRBD1. The sequenced sample was naive CD4+ T cells from blood. CDR3 protein: CASSLHRGWNTGELFF. The CDR3 DNA follows: TGTGCCAGCAGCCTGCACAGGGGATGGAACACCGGGGAGCTGTTTTTT.